This entry lists 27 T cell receptor beta chains sequenced from one sample in a study of blood T cell repertoires in COVID-19. Assay: immunoSEQ multiplex PCR; the TCRdb copy retains only in-frame clones and omits some. Among about 140,000 clones listed, more than 60% were seen once. The specimen was peripheral blood. These receptors originate from a woman aged 45-59 years with active or convalescent COVID-19.

The chain recombines TRBV7-2 with TRBJ2-1, with 7 bases matching TRBD2. Trimming cost V 5 bases and J 7 bases; bases outside gene matches: 11. The CDR3 has 15 amino acids. Germline loops: CDR1 SGHTA, CDR2 FQGNSA. The CDR3 DNA is TGTGCCAGCAGCCCTGAAGCGGGATGGGTAAATGAGCAGTTCTTC. Translated, it gives CASSPEAGWVNEQFF.

The chain has TRBV5-1 and TRBJ2-5, with TRBD1 matching over 7 bases. This CDR3 has 15 residues. V dropped 3 bases and J dropped 2; count of bases not matched to a gene: 7. Germline CDR1 and CDR2: SGHRS and YFSETQ. The CDR3 loop reads CASSYRTGAQETQYF. The CDR3 DNA reads as TGCGCCAGCAGCTATAGGACAGGCGCTCAAGAGACCCAGTACTTC. Full variable domain (remainder filled in from reference TRBV5-1 and TRBJ2-5): KAGVTQTPRYLIKTRGQQVTLSCSPISGHRSVSWYQQTPGQGLQFLFEYFSETQRNKGNFPGRFSGRQFSNSRSEMNVSTLELGDSALYLCASSYRTGAQETQYFGPGTRLLVL.

V gene TRBV6-4 combines with J gene TRBJ1-2; 10 nucleotides line up with TRBD1. This CDR3 region has 14 residues. With V trimmed by 3 bases and J by 8 bases, 6 bases remained unmatched. Germline CDR1 reads MRHNA; CDR2 reads SNTAGT. The CDR3 reads CASSETGTGVGYTF. DNA for the CDR3: TGTGCCAGCAGTGAAACCGGGACAGGGGTCGGCTACACCTTC.

The rearrangement links TRBV4-3 to TRBJ2-7; maybe TRBD2 (6 bases). Germline assignment: CDR1 LGHNA and CDR2 YSLEER. CDR3 length: 16 residues. V was shortened by 0 bases and J by 4 bases, with 16 bases between the two germline ends. The CDR3, as DNA: TGCGCCAGCAGCCAAGACGGACGCCGGGGGTCTTACGAGCAGTACTTC. Protein: CASSQDGRRGSYEQYF.

The chain recombines TRBV15 with TRBJ1-2; no firm D call. Germline values: CDR1 LNHNV, CDR2 YYDKDF (reference sequence). This CDR3 has 12 amino acids. Trimming took off 5 bases at V and 5 bases at J, with 9 bases between the two ends. CDR3 loop: CATSGARYGYTF. The CDR3 bases are TGTGCCACCAGCGGCGCCAGGTATGGCTACACCTTC. Together with reference TRBV15 and TRBJ1-2, the CDR3 gives the full variable domain: DAMVIQNPRYQVTQFGKPVTLSCSQTLNHNVMYWYQQKSSQAPKLLFHYYDKDFNNEADTPDNFQSRRPNTSFCFLDIRSPGLGDTAMYLCATSGARYGYTFGSGTRLTVV.

Here the CDR3 reads CASSADRGGTEAFF. The CDR3 DNA follows: TGTGCCAGCAGTGCGGACAGGGGAGGAACTGAAGCTTTCTTT. V is TRBV27 and J is TRBJ1-1; TRBD1 matches at 9 bases. The CDR3 contains 14 residues. Germline V gene sequence: CDR1 MNHEY, CDR2 SMNVEV (reference sequence). Unmatched junction bases numbered 6, after V lost 5 bases and J lost 5 bases.

This clone occurred a few times. The chain is built from TRBV19 and TRBJ1-1; a possible D gene is TRBD1 (5 bases). Germline V CDR1 and CDR2: LNHDA, SQIVND (reference sequence). V gave up 6 bases and J gave up 4 bases, with 12 bases separating them. This CDR3 contains 13 residues. CDR3 sequence reads: CASSNQGGTEAFF. In DNA, the CDR3 is TGTGCCAGTAGCAATCAGGGAGGCACTGAAGCTTTCTTT.

This clone was seen only once. The gene calls are TRBV11-2 and TRBJ1-5; 7 bases fit TRBD1. This CDR3 region has 14 residues. CDR1 is SGHAT, CDR2 FQNNGV, per germline. V gave up 5 bases and J gave up 4 bases; unmatched junction bases: 5. CDR3 sequence (DNA): TGTGCCAGCAGCACCACGACAGGGAATCAGCCCCAGCATTTT. This sequence encodes CASSTTTGNQPQHF.

The rearrangement uses TRBV12-5 and TRBJ1-2; 7 bases align to TRBD1. The junction had 4 bases not matched to a gene; V was cut back by 6 bases and J by 6 bases. This CDR3 region has 12 residues. Germline CDR1 and CDR2: LGHNT and FRNRAP. The CDR3 nucleotides are TGTGCTAGTGGGACAGGGTTTGATGGCTACACCTTC. This encodes CASGTGFDGYTF.

The rearrangement uses TRBV11-2 and TRBJ2-7; the match to TRBD1 covers 8 bases. The junction had 5 bases not matched to a gene; V was cut back by 4 bases and J by 3 bases. CDR3 length: 14 residues. Germline lookup yields CDR1 SGHAT and CDR2 FQNNGV. The CDR3 coding sequence is TGTGCCAGCAGCTCCTGGACAGGGCACTACGAGCAGTACTTC. Amino acids: CASSSWTGHYEQYF.

The V gene is TRBV6-2 or TRBV6-3, the J gene TRBJ2-7, with 7 bases fitting TRBD2. CDR3 length: 14 amino acids. V trimming: 5 bases; J trimming: 6 bases; junction bases outside the gene matches: 10. Germline CDR1 reads MNHEY; CDR2 reads SVGEGT. In nucleotides, the CDR3 is TGTGCCAGCAGTCGTACTAGCGTCGGTGGCGAGCAGTACTTC. Translation gives CASSRTSVGGEQYF.

CDR3 bases: TGTGCCAGCCGAGGGGAGGACTATGGCTACACCTTC. This translates into CASRGEDYGYTF. The V call is TRBV27, the J call TRBJ1-2; tentative D call: TRBD1 (5 bases). The CDR3 is 12 residues long. CDR1 MNHEY and CDR2 SMNVEV come from the germline V gene (reference sequence). Deletions cut 8 bases from V and 3 bases from J, with 10 bases between.

V and J are TRBV6-5 and TRBJ1-1, with 7 bases aligning to TRBD1. This CDR3 has 13 residues. J gave up 3 bases and V 7 bases, and 5 bases lay outside the gene matches. Per the germline V gene, CDR1 is MNHEY and CDR2 is SVGAGI. CDR3 DNA sequence: TGTGCCAGCACCGCGACAGGGTACACTGAAGCTTTCTTT. Its translation: CASTATGYTEAFF.

This clone has a count of ten or more. The chain joins TRBV28 to TRBJ1-5, with TRBD1 matching 7 bases. Germline CDR1 reads MDHEN; CDR2 reads SYDVKM. This CDR3 region has 14 residues. The J segment lost 6 bases and the V segment lost 5 bases, leaving 7 bases of the junction unmatched. CDR3 region: CASSGNRGSQPQHF. In DNA, the CDR3 is TGTGCCAGCAGTGGAAACAGGGGTAGTCAGCCCCAGCATTTT.

The genes are TRBV6-1 and TRBJ1-3; tentative D call: TRBD1 (6 bases). Looked up from germline, CDR1 is MNHNS and CDR2 is SASEGT. This CDR3 comprises 16 residues. Trimming cost V 4 bases and J 4 bases, with 17 bases left between them. The CDR3 coding sequence is TGTGCCAGCAGTGCGCTCCCAGGGACACAGGGAAACACCATATATTTT. Its protein is CASSALPGTQGNTIYF.

Only a few counts were recorded for this clone. The chain carries TRBV2 and TRBJ1-5; 10 nucleotides agree with TRBD1. The germline CDR1 and CDR2 sequences are SNHLY and FYNNEI. This CDR3 is 16 amino acids long. The junction had 10 bases not matched to a gene; V was cut back by 6 bases and J by 5 bases. In DNA, the CDR3 is TGTGCCAGCAGGGGGACAGGGGCCCTCGGGTATCAGCCCCAGCATTTT. This encodes CASRGTGALGYQPQHF.

The chain links TRBV30 to TRBJ1-2; D is ambiguous. Germline V gene lookup returns CDR1 GTSNPN and CDR2 SVGIG (reference sequence). Between the trimmed V and J ends, which lost 2 bases and 7 bases, there was a span of 20 bases. This CDR3 contains 15 residues. The CDR3 sequence: CAWSLYGGGEGGYTF. CDR3 in DNA: TGTGCCTGGAGTTTGTACGGTGGTGGGGAGGGTGGCTACACCTTC.

The chain carries TRBV29-1 and TRBJ2-1; 7 nucleotides match TRBD1. Germline loops: CDR1 SQVTM, CDR2 ANQGSEA. With 4 bases clipped from V and 4 bases from J, the junction kept 10 bases outside the gene matches. The CDR3 is made up of 15 amino acids. The chain's CDR3 is CSVAFLTGSYNEQFF. DNA of the CDR3: TGCAGCGTTGCCTTCTTGACAGGGAGTTACAATGAGCAGTTCTTC.

This clone has only a few counts. CDR3 nucleotide sequence: TGTGCCAGCAGCTTATCGGACAGGGCTGGATCACCCCTCCACTTT. It specifies CASSLSDRAGSPLHF. The chain links TRBV7-9 to TRBJ1-6, with 8 bases lining up with TRBD1. The CDR3 has 15 amino acids. Germline CDR1 reads SEHNR; CDR2 reads FQNEAQ (reference sequence). V trimming: 2 bases; J trimming: 10 bases; junction bases outside the gene matches: 7.

This clone was seen only once. The rearrangement uses TRBV18 and TRBJ2-5; TRBD1 aligns across 8 bases. Germline values: CDR1 KGHSH, CDR2 LQKENI. This CDR3 is 16 amino acids long. The J segment lost 1 base and the V segment lost 3 bases, leaving 7 bases of the junction unmatched. CDR3 sequence (DNA): TGTGCCAGCTCACCTTCCCTGCAGGGGGCCCAAGAGACCCAGTACTTC. The encoded protein is CASSPSLQGAQETQYF.

This chain joins TRBV7-2 and TRBJ2-5, with TRBD2 as a possible D gene (6 bases). The V and J ends lost 3 bases and 1 base respectively, with 9 bases between them. This CDR3 has 14 amino acids. The germline V gene encodes CDR1 SGHTA and CDR2 FQGNSA. DNA of the CDR3: TGTGCCAGCAGCTTCTCTAGCGTCCAAGAGACCCAGTACTTC. This sequence encodes CASSFSSVQETQYF.

The chain joins TRBV7-2 to TRBJ2-7; TRBD2 aligns across 7 bases. The germline V gene has CDR1 SGHTA and CDR2 FQGNSA. The CDR3 has 14 amino acids. Trimming at V came to 5 bases and at J to 2 bases, leaving 6 bases not matched to a gene. The CDR3 DNA is TGTGCCAGCAGCCCTCTAGCGGCAACCTACGAGCAGTACTTC. Amino acids: CASSPLAATYEQYF.

The rearrangement links TRBV25-1 to TRBJ2-4; D is possibly TRBD2 (6 bases). Trimming stripped 3 bases from V and 10 bases from J, with 16 bases between. This CDR3 has 14 residues. The germline V gene has CDR1 MGHDK and CDR2 SYGVNS. CDR3 region: CASSDLKDYRIQYF. The CDR3 DNA is TGTGCCAGCAGTGACCTCAAGGACTATCGGATTCAGTACTTC.

The chain combines TRBV29-1 with TRBJ1-1; 7 bases align to TRBD1. Per germline, CDR1 SQVTM and CDR2 ANQGSEA. With V trimmed by 6 bases and J by 1 base, 8 bases remained unmatched. The CDR3 consists of 14 residues. The CDR3 loop is CSVRSNRGNTEAFF. CDR3 in DNA: TGCAGCGTGCGCTCTAACAGGGGGAACACTGAAGCTTTCTTT.

The chain couples TRBV10-3 to TRBJ1-2; D is perhaps TRBD1 (6 bases). The germline CDR1 and CDR2 sequences are ENHRY and SYGVKD. This CDR3 is built from 14 residues. The germline V and J ends were trimmed by 6 bases and 6 bases, with 17 bases remaining between them. In nucleotides, the CDR3 is TGTGCCATCAGCGAGGGGGGCTTCGGGGATGGCTACACCTTC. It is translated as CAISEGGFGDGYTF.

This clone was recorded at least ten times. This rearrangement joins TRBV19 to TRBJ1-2; the D gene is possibly TRBD1 (6 bases). The V gene's germline CDR1 is LNHDA and CDR2 SQIVND (reference sequence). With 1 base removed from V and 4 bases from J, the gap between germline ends came to 10 bases. The CDR3 consists of 14 residues. CDR3 in DNA: TGTGCCAGTAGTATAGCTGGACAGCTCTATGGCTACACCTTC. Encoded protein: CASSIAGQLYGYTF. Based on the CDR3 plus reference TRBV19 and TRBJ1-2, the full variable domain is DGGITQSPKYLFRKEGQNVTLSCEQNLNHDAMYWYRQDPGQGLRLIYYSQIVNDFQKGDIAEGYSVSREKKESFPLTVTSAQKNPTAFYLCASSIAGQLYGYTFGSGTRLTVV.

This chain joins TRBV25-1 and TRBJ1-1; 12 bases line up with TRBD1. CDR3 length: 15 amino acids. With V trimmed by 6 bases and J by 5 bases, 7 bases remained unmatched. Germline CDR1 is MGHDK and CDR2 is SYGVNS. The DNA for the CDR3 is TGTGCCAGCAGGGGGACAGGGGGCTCGAGTACTGAAGCTTTCTTT. This translates into CASRGTGGSSTEAFF.